This T cell receptor (beta chain) was sequenced in a study of T-cell memory formation after mild COVID-19. Whole-study context: Clusters of TCRs were largely donor specific.

For this clonotype: Its target is unknown.

UMIs and sample barcodes were carried by the TCR alpha and TCR beta cDNA libraries that 5'RACE produced using constant-segment primers. A single record per CDR3 protein comes from TCRdb applying MiXCR to the 5' RACE reads. The data contain around 200,000 distinct CDR3 sequences, around 21% of them singletons. CDR1 SEHNR and CDR2 FQNEAQ come from the germline V gene (reference sequence). CDR3 length: 16 residues. V shed 5 bases, J shed 2 bases, and the junction held 5 bases outside the gene matches. Study-level points and caveats: CD4/CD8 balance characterized clones contracting day 15 to 85, and CD4+ skew characterized later expanders. Pre-infection memory showed some responding clones, and this suggested that cross-reactive memory joined.

The chain links TRBV7-9 to TRBJ2-7, with 14 bases that match TRBD2. The origin of this receptor is an adult woman who had mild COVID-19 (a few samples of this study predate the infection). Cell type and time point are not known. Sequences were obtained from PBMCs or a T cell subset sorted from them (not recorded which). CDR3 amino acids: CASSAGLAGATYEQYF. DNA for the CDR3: TGTGCCAGCAGCGCGGGACTAGCGGGAGCAACCTACGAGCAGTACTTC.